The sequence of this T cell receptor (beta chain) was determined in a study of T cell repertoires and Cas9 in healthy adults. About the study: Multi-effector potency, cytotoxicity and lineage were assessed in SpCas9-reactive CD4 and CD8 T cells.

With regard to this clone: The antigen is undetermined.

General study findings and limits: SpCas9-reactive regulatory T cells reportedly mitigated SpCas9-reactive effector T cells in vitro.

The V and J ends lost 0 bases and 0 bases respectively, with 10 bases between them. The CDR3 sequence is 17 residues long. Germline CDR1 SGHKS, CDR2 YYEKEE (reference sequence). TCRdb's copy holds only in-frame clones and misses some; the assay was immunoSEQ multiplex PCR. The sample holds more than 20,000 clones, more than 75% seen once. The gene calls are TRBV5-5 and TRBJ1-6; D is undetermined. The specimen was CD4+ effector T cells (CD127+, CD25-, CD137-, CD154-) from PBMCs; culture status not recorded. This TCR was sampled from a human donor in good health. Written as DNA, the CDR3 is TGTGCCAGCAGCTTGGCCTTACAGAGCTCCTATAATTCACCCCTCCACTTT. Translated, it gives CASSLALQSSYNSPLHF.